This paragraph reports one T cell receptor beta chain. Its antigen is currently unknown. This record comes from a study of shared clonotypes between healthy human individuals. Per the original methods: From ImmunoSEQ came sequences covering only the junction and carrying no quality scores, so filtering differed. Sequenced by immunoSEQ multiplex PCR; TCRdb stores in-frame clones only, minus some. The D gene and trimming were derived from the DNA, and the V and J assignments and clone size from that table. This table has approximately 1,500,000 clones, around 97% appearing once. Trimming took off 4 bases at V and 13 bases at J, with 7 bases between the two ends. CDR1 and CDR2 from the germline V gene are LGHDT and YNNKEL (reference sequence). The CDR3 is made up of 9 amino acids. Study conclusions and caveats: About 4.5% of naive CD4 clonotypes were common to several donors. Clonotype sharing among donors was expected to depend on sequencing depth.

The chain employs TRBV3-1 (or the pseudogene TRBV3-2) and TRBJ2-5; no clear D. This TCR came from a man younger than 45 in good health. The sequenced sample was naive CD4+ T cells sorted from blood. This sample's subset: CD45RA+ positively selected. The CDR3 DNA follows: TGTGCCAGCAGCCCACCGCCGTACTTC. It yields the protein CASSPPPYF.